The 25 T cell receptor beta chains below come from one sample, sequenced in a study of blood T cells in healthy people across ages. The authors ran a second PCR of roughly 6 to 12 cycles using a sample-barcoded 5' primer and a J-beta primer mix. TCRdb re-analysed the 5' RACE reads in MiXCR, keeping a single row per CDR3 protein. The data contain approximately 1,000,000 distinct CDR3 sequences, 40% to 45% of them singletons. The sample taken for sequencing was blood. The receptor set was obtained from a woman aged 55-70 years in good health.

On this clonotype: The CDR3 carries no conserved terminal phenylalanine or tryptophan, so it likely arises from a read error. V is TRBV7-2 and J is TRBJ1-1; D gene unclear. Trimming took 2 bases from V and 4 from J, leaving 8 bases between them. Germline V gene data show CDR1 as SGHTA and CDR2 as FQGNSA. The CDR3 covers 13 residues. For the CDR3, the DNA is TGTGCCAGCAGCTTATCCACGGGCACTGAAGCTTTCCTT. Protein: CASSLSTGTEAFL.

The J gene is TRBJ2-1, the V gene TRBV6-6; 8 positions agree with TRBD1. V lost 2 bases to trimming and J lost 2 bases; unmatched junction nucleotides: 2. The CDR3 runs 15 residues. CDR1 MNHNY and CDR2 SVGAGI come from the germline V gene (reference sequence). In DNA form, the CDR3 reads TGTGCCAGCAGTTACCGGACAGGGACCTACAATGAGCAGTTCTTC. This translates into CASSYRTGTYNEQFF.

This clonotype has just a few counts. The rearrangement joins TRBV28 to TRBJ2-7; 8 bases line up with TRBD2. Losses at the gene ends were 5 bases for V and 4 bases for J; bases not matched to a gene: 19. The CDR3 has 18 amino acids. Germline CDR1 reads MDHEN; CDR2 reads SYDVKM. CDR3 in amino acids: CASSLPGSGSWERYEQYF. The DNA for the CDR3 is TGTGCCAGCAGTCTTCCCGGAAGCGGGAGTTGGGAGCGATACGAGCAGTACTTC.

The sample holds many counts of this clonotype. The chain links TRBV12-3 or TRBV12-4 to TRBJ2-4; no clear D gene. CDR3 length: 13 residues. The V end lost 6 bases, the J end lost 0 bases, and 6 bases lay between the germline ends. The CDR3 loop is CASRVLAKNIQYF. CDR3 DNA sequence: TGTGCCAGCAGGGTTCTAGCCAAAAACATTCAGTACTTC.

This rearrangement joins TRBV10-3 to TRBJ2-7; D might be TRBD1 (6 bases). V was clipped by 11 bases and J by 0 bases, with 14 bases between them. The germline V gene encodes CDR1 ENHRY and CDR2 SYGVKD. The CDR3 totals 13 residues. CDR3 sequence: CAADSPSSYEQYF. The CDR3 DNA is TGTGCCGCGGACAGTCCGAGCTCCTACGAGCAGTACTTC.

As concerns this clonotype: Possible read error: a much larger clone is one base away. The rearrangement joins TRBV20-1 to TRBJ1-2, with TRBD1 matching 7 bases. Germline loops: CDR1 DFQATT, CDR2 SNEGSKA (reference sequence). CDR3 length: 13 amino acids. CDR3 in DNA: TGCAGTGCTAGAAGGGACAGCGGGAATGGCCACACCTTC. Amino acid sequence: CSARRDSGNGHTF.

Concerning this clonotype: The junction departs from germline at one end; a sequencing error may be responsible. J is TRBJ2-2 and V is TRBV7-3; TRBD1 aligns across 9 bases. The CDR3 is 15 residues long. In germline, CDR1 is SGHTA, CDR2 FQGTGA. The CDR3 is CASSLGTGNQGELFF. The CDR3 DNA follows: TGTGCCAGCAGCCTGGGGACAGGGAACCAAGGGGAGTTGTTTTTT.

J is TRBJ2-7 and V is TRBV5-4, with D possibly matching TRBD2 (6 bases). The germline V and J ends were trimmed by 4 bases and 1 base, with 15 bases remaining between them. Per germline, CDR1 SGHNT and CDR2 YYREEE (reference sequence). The CDR3 runs to 15 residues. The CDR3 DNA reads as TGTGCCAGCAGCCCCGGGACTCTAGTTTCCTACGAGCAGTACTTC. Protein sequence: CASSPGTLVSYEQYF.

The chain recombines TRBV12-3 or TRBV12-4 with TRBJ2-2; 10 nucleotides line up with TRBD1. This CDR3 has 15 residues. V was pared by 5 bases and J by 4 bases, with 4 bases of the junction left unmatched. CDR3 residues: CASSDRGPITGELFF. The DNA of the CDR3 is TGTGCCAGCAGTGACAGGGGGCCGATCACCGGGGAGCTGTTTTTT.

J is TRBJ2-1 and V is TRBV3-1; D perhaps matches TRBD1 (5 bases). The V end was cut by 1 base, the J end by 7 bases, with 17 bases between. The CDR3 runs to 16 residues. Germline V gene data show CDR1 as LGHDT and CDR2 as YNNKEL (reference sequence). The CDR3 loop reads CASSQAQGSGLNEQFF. The CDR3 DNA follows: TGTGCCAGCAGCCAAGCGCAGGGCTCGGGTTTGAATGAGCAGTTCTTC.

V and J are TRBV2 and TRBJ1-4, with D maybe TRBD1 (5 bases). In germline, CDR1 is SNHLY, CDR2 FYNNEI. V was shortened by 8 bases and J by 8 bases, with 15 bases between the two germline ends. The CDR3 contains 13 residues. The CDR3 region is CASSYGAGEKLFF. For the CDR3, the DNA is TGTGCCAGCTCTTATGGGGCCGGAGAAAAACTGTTTTTT. The whole variable domain, remainder taken from reference TRBV2 and TRBJ1-4, is EPEVTQTPSHQVTQMGQEVILRCVPISNHLYFYWYRQILGQKVEFLVSFYNNEISEKSEIFDDQFSVERPDGSNFTLKIRSTKLEDSAMYFCASSYGAGEKLFFGSGTQLSVL.

This sequence joins TRBV20-1 and TRBJ2-4, with 9 nucleotides matching TRBD1. The J call may be wrong; the DNA end is better matched by TRBJ2-5. Looked up from germline, CDR1 is DFQATT and CDR2 is SNEGSKA (reference sequence). The length of the CDR3 is 16 residues. The CDR3 reads CSARDLSQGAWETQYF. In nucleotides, the CDR3 is TGCAGTGCTAGAGATCTATCACAGGGGGCCTGGGAGACCCAGTACTTC.

The rearrangement uses TRBV20-1 and TRBJ2-7; tentatively, D is TRBD1 (5 bases). V dropped 0 bases and J dropped 3 bases, with 18 bases sitting between them. The CDR3 runs 16 residues. Germline V CDR1 and CDR2: DFQATT, SNEGSKA (reference sequence). The DNA of the CDR3 is TGCAGTGCTAGAGATCTTTGGGGCTCAAGGGGCTACGAGCAGTACTTC. As protein: CSARDLWGSRGYEQYF.

The V gene is TRBV29-1, the J gene TRBJ2-1; D perhaps matches TRBD1 (6 bases). This CDR3 comprises 16 residues. V was clipped by 4 bases and J by 10 bases, with 26 bases between them. In germline, CDR1 is SQVTM, CDR2 ANQGSEA. The CDR3 region has the DNA TGCAGCGTTGTTGTCGAGGGAATCCCTAATACAGGGGAGCAGTTCTTC. Translated: CSVVVEGIPNTGEQFF.

This clonotype was detected only a few times. For the CDR3, the DNA is TGTGCCAGCAGTGACGGTGTGGGCTACGAGCAGTACTTC. As protein: CASSDGVGYEQYF. The chain links TRBV25-1 to TRBJ2-7; the D is unclear. CDR3 length equals 13 residues. In germline, CDR1 is MGHDK, CDR2 SYGVNS. Trimming removed 3 bases at V and 3 bases at J, with 9 bases between.

This chain links TRBV20-1 with TRBJ1-2, with 7 nucleotides matching TRBD1. CDR1 is DFQATT, CDR2 SNEGSKA, per germline (reference sequence). The CDR3 loop spans 12 amino acids. The CDR3 DNA follows: TGCAGGGCAGGGGGTACTAACTATGGCTACACCTTC. Translation gives CRAGGTNYGYTF.

This clonotype has just one count. The chain carries TRBV6-1 and TRBJ1-5; D call uncertain. Deletions cut 4 bases from V and 14 bases from J, with 24 bases between. The germline gives CDR1 MNHNS, CDR2 SASEGT. The CDR3 sequence is 15 residues long. CDR3 DNA sequence: TGTGCCAGCAGTGGTTCCGCAGGAGTGGGTTTCGCCAAGCATTTT. Its translation: CASSGSAGVGFAKHF.

This clonotype was seen a few times. The chain uses TRBV6-5 and TRBJ1-2; D might be TRBD1 (6 bases). The CDR3 spans 16 residues. Germline V lookup: CDR1 MNHEY, CDR2 SVGAGI. V was shortened by 0 bases and J by 8 bases, with 19 bases between the two germline ends. Here the CDR3 reads CASSYSAPGGLEGYTF. The CDR3 DNA sequence: TGTGCCAGCAGTTACTCGGCGCCGGGGGGGCTAGAAGGCTACACCTTC.

The V call is TRBV28, the J call TRBJ2-7; 8 bases match TRBD1. The germline CDR1 and CDR2 sequences are MDHEN and SYDVKM. V was pared by 7 bases and J by 2 bases, with 7 bases of the junction left unmatched. There are 14 residues in the CDR3. The chain's CDR3 is CASIGAGGTYEQYF. In DNA form, the CDR3 reads TGTGCCAGCATAGGAGCAGGGGGCACCTACGAGCAGTACTTC.

This clonotype was counted only a few times. V gene TRBV15 combines with J gene TRBJ2-5, with 7 bases matching TRBD1. J lost 1 base, V lost 5 bases, and 7 bases had no gene match. Germline V gene lookup returns CDR1 LNHNV and CDR2 YYDKDF (reference sequence). The CDR3 is made up of 15 amino acids. The CDR3 here is CATSAQGGGQETQYF. The CDR3, as DNA: TGTGCCACCAGCGCACAAGGGGGCGGCCAAGAGACCCAGTACTTC.

This chain links TRBV3-1 with TRBJ1-2; D is perhaps TRBD1 (6 bases). CDR1 is LGHDT and CDR2 is YNNKEL in the germline V gene (reference sequence). This CDR3 comprises 18 residues. Deletions cut 0 bases from V and 2 bases from J, with 19 bases between. The CDR3 loop is CASSQDENRQGPNYGYTF. The CDR3 bases are TGTGCCAGCAGCCAAGATGAGAACAGGCAGGGGCCCAACTATGGCTACACCTTC.

V and J are TRBV20-1 and TRBJ2-3; 10 positions agree with TRBD2. The CDR3 is 19 residues long. The ends lost 6 bases at V and 1 base at J; junction bases unmatched: 19. The germline V gene has CDR1 DFQATT and CDR2 SNEGSKA (reference sequence). The CDR3 sequence is CSAESWLAGEMLGTDTQYF. The CDR3 nucleotides read TGCAGTGCGGAGAGTTGGCTAGCGGGAGAGATGTTAGGCACAGATACGCAGTATTTT.

This chain links TRBV2 with TRBJ2-5, with TRBD1 identical over 7 bases. The CDR3 is 14 residues long. Trimming removed 6 bases from V and 4 bases from J; junction bases left unmatched: 8. Germline V gene lookup returns CDR1 SNHLY and CDR2 FYNNEI. The CDR3 bases are TGTGCCAGCAGAAAGACAGGGTTCAGAGAGACCCAGTACTTC. As protein: CASRKTGFRETQYF. The whole variable domain, filled in from reference TRBV2 and TRBJ2-5, reads EPEVTQTPSHQVTQMGQEVILRCVPISNHLYFYWYRQILGQKVEFLVSFYNNEISEKSEIFDDQFSVERPDGSNFTLKIRSTKLEDSAMYFCASRKTGFRETQYFGPGTRLLVL.

The CDR3 nucleotides are TGCGCCAGCAGCCCCGTGGGTAGCGGGCGCTCCTACAATGAGCAGTTCTTC. This translates into CASSPVGSGRSYNEQFF. This sequence joins TRBV5-1 and TRBJ2-1; TRBD2 aligns across 7 bases. The germline V gene has CDR1 SGHRS and CDR2 YFSETQ. The J segment lost 0 bases and the V segment lost 4 bases, leaving 10 bases of the junction unmatched. The CDR3 spans 17 residues.

This clonotype came up a few times. V and J are TRBV5-1 and TRBJ2-1, with 7 bases matching TRBD1. CDR1 and CDR2 from the germline V gene are SGHRS and YFSETQ. CDR3 length: 17 residues. The trim removed 0 bases at V and 4 bases at J, leaving 10 bases unmatched. CDR3 region: CASSLVGDRETYNEQFF. The CDR3 nucleotides read TGCGCCAGCAGCTTGGTTGGGGACAGAGAAACTTACAATGAGCAGTTCTTC.